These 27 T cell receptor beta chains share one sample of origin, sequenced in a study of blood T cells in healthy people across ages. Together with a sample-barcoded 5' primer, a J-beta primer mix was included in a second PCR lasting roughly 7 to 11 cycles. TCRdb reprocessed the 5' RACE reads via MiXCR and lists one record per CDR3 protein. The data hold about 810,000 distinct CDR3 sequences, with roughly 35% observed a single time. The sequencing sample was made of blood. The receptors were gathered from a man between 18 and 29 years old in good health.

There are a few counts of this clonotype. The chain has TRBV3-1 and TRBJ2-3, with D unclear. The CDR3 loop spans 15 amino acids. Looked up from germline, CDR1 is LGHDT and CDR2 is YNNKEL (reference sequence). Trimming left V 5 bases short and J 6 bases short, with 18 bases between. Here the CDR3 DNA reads TGTGCCAGCAGCTATACGGTCGTGGGGTTGGATACGCAGTATTTT. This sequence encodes CASSYTVVGLDTQYF.

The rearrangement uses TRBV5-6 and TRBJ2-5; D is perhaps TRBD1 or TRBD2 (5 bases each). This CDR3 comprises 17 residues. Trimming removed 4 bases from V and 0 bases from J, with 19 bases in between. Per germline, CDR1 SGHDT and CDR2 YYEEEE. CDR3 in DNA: TGTGCCAGCAGCAGCGGCAGGGCTAGGTCTCACCAAGAGACCCAGTACTTC. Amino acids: CASSSGRARSHQETQYF.

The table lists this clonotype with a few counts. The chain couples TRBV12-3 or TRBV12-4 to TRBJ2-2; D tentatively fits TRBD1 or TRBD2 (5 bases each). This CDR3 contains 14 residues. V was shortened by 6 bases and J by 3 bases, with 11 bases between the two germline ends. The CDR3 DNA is TGTGCCAGCAGACCGGGACGGTACACCGGGGAGCTGTTTTTT. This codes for CASRPGRYTGELFF.

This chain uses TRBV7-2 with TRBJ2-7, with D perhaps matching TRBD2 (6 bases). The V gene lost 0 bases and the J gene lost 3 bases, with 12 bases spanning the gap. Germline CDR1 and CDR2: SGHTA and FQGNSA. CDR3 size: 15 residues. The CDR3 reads CASSLATTGLYEQYF. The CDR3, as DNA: TGTGCCAGCAGCTTAGCAACAACGGGACTCTACGAGCAGTACTTC. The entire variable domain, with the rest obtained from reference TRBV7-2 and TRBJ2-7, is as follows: GAGVSQSPSNKVTEKGKDVELRCDPISGHTALYWYRQSLGQGLEFLIYFQGNSAPDKSGLPSDRFSAERTGGSVSTLTIQRTQQEDSAVYLCASSLATTGLYEQYFGPGTRLTVT.

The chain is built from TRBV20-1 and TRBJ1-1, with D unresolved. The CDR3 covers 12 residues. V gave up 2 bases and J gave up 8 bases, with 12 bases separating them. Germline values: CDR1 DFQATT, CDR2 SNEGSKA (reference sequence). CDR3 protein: CSARILRREAFF. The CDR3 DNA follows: TGCAGTGCTAGAATACTCAGGAGGGAAGCTTTCTTT.

CDR3 nucleotide sequence: TGCAGTGCTAGCGAGTATACGGGAAATGAGCAGTACTTC. This gives the protein CSASEYTGNEQYF. The chain is built from TRBV20-1 and TRBJ2-5; TRBD2 is a possible D gene (5 bases). This CDR3 is 13 amino acids long. The V and J ends lost 3 bases and 11 bases respectively, with 19 bases between them. The germline gives CDR1 DFQATT, CDR2 SNEGSKA (reference sequence).

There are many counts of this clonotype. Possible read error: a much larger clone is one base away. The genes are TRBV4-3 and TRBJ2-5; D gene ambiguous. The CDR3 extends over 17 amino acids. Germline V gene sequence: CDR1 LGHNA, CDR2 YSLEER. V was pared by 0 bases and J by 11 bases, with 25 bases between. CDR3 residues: CASSQDPPGDGRNEQYF. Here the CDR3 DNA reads TGCGCCAGCAGCCAAGACCCCCCAGGAGACGGCCGGAATGAGCAGTACTTC.

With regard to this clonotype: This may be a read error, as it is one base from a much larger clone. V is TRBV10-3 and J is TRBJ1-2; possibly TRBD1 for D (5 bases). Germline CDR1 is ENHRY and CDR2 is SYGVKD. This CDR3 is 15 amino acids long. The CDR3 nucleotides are TGTGCCATCAGTGAGGGGACGGAACCTTACTATGACTACACCTTC. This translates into CAISEGTEPYYDYTF.

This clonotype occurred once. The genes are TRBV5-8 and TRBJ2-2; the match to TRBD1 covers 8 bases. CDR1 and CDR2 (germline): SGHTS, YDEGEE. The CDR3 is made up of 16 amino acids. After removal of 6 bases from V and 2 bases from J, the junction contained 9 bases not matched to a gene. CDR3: CASNELDRANTGELFF. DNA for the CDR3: TGTGCCAGCAACGAATTGGACAGGGCAAACACCGGGGAGCTGTTTTTT.

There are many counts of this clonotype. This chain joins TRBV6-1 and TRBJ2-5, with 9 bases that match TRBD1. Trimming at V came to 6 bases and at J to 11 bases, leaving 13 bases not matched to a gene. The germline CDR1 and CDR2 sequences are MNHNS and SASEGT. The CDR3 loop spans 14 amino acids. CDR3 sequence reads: CASRQTGTGTVQYF. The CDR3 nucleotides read TGTGCCAGCAGGCAGACTGGGACAGGGACAGTGCAGTACTTC.

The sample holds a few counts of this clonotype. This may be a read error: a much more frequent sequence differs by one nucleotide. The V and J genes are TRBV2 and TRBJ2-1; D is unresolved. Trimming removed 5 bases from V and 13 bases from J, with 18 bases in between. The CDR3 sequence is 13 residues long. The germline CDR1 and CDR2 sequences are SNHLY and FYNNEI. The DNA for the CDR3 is TGTGCCAGCAGTAATTCAAGACAAGAGACCCAGTTCTTC. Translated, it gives CASSNSRQETQFF.

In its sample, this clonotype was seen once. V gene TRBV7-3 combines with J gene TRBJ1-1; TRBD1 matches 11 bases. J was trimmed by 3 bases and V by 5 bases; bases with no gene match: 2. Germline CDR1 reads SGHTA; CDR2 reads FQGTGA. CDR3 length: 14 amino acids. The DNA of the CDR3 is TGTGCCAGCAGCGGACAGGGGGCAGACACTGAAGCTTTCTTT. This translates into CASSGQGADTEAFF.

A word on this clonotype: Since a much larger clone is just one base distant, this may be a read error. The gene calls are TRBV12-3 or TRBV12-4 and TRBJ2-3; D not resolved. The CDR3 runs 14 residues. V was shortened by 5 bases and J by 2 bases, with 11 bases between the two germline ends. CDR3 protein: CASSRVLITDTQYF. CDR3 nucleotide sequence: TGTGCCAGCAGTCGCGTACTGATCACAGATACGCAGTATTTT.

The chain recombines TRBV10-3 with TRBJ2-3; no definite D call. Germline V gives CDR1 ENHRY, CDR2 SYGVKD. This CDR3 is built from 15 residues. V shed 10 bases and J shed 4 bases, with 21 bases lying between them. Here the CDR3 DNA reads TGTGCCACCAAGGTGGACCTCCAGGCCCCAGATACGCAGTATTTT. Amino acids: CATKVDLQAPDTQYF.

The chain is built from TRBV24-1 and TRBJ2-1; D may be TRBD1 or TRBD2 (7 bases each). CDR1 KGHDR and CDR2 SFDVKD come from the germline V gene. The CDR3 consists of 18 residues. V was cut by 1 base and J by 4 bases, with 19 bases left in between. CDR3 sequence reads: CATSDFSGEGQPYNEQFF. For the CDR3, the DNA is TGTGCCACCAGTGATTTCTCAGGGGAGGGACAGCCTTACAATGAGCAGTTCTTC.

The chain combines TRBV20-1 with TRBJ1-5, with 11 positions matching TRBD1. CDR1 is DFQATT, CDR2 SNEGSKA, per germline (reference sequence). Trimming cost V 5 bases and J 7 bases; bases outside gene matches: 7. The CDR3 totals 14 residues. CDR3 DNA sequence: TGCAGTGCTCCGGACAGGGGGCGAGGACAGCCCCAGCATTTT. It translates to CSAPDRGRGQPQHF.

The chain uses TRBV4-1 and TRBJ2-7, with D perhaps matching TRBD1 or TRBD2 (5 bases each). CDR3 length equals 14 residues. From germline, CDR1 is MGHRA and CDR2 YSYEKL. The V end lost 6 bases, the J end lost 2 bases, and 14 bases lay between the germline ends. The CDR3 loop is CASSPRDGAYEQYF. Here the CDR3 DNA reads TGCGCCAGCAGTCCCCGGGACGGGGCCTACGAGCAGTACTTC.

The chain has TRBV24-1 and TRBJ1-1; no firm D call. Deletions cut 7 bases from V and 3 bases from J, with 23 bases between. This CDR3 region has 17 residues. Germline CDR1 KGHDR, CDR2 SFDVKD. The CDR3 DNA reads TGTGCCACCAGAGATACACGGCCGAAAAGCGGCGACACTGAAGCTTTCTTT. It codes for CATRDTRPKSGDTEAFF.

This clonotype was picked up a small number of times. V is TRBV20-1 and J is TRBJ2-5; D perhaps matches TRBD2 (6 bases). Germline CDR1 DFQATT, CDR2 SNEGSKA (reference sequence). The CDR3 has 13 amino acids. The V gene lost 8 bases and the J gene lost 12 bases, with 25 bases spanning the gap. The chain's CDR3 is CSTSPRDSTEEYF. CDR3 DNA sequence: TGCAGTACTTCACCGCGGGACTCCACCGAGGAGTACTTC.

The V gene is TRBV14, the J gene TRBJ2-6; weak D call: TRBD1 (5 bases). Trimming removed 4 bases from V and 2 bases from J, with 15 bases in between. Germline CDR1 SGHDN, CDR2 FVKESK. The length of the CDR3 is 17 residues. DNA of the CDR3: TGTGCCAGCAGCCTTGGAGTTGGGGCGGCTGGGGCCAACGTCCTGACTTTC. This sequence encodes CASSLGVGAAGANVLTF.

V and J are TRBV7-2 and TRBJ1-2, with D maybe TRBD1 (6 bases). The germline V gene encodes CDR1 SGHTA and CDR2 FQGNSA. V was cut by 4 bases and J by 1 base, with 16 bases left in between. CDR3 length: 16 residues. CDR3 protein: CASSSRTAELNYGYTF. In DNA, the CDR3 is TGTGCCAGCAGCTCTCGGACAGCCGAGCTTAACTATGGCTACACCTTC.

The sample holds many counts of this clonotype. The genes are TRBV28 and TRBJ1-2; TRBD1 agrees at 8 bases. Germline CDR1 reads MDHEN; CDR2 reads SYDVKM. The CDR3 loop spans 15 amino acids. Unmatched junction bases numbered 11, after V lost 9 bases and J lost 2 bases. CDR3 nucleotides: TGTGCCAGTAGGGACAGGACAGGGACGAACTATGGCTACACCTTC. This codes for CASRDRTGTNYGYTF.

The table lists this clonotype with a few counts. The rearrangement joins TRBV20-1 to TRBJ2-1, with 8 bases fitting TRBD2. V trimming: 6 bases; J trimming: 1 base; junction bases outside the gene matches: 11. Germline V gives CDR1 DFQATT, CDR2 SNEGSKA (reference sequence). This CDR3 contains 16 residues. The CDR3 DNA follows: TGCAGTGCCGATTACCTTAGCGGGGAGTCCTACAATGAGCAGTTCTTC. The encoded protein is CSADYLSGESYNEQFF.

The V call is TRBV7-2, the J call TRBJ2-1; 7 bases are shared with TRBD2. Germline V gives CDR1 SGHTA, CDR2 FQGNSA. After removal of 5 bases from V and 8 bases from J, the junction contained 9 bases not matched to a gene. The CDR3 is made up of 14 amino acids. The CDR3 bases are TGTGCCAGCAGCACCCAACCGGGGGGTTATGAGCAGTTCTTC. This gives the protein CASSTQPGGYEQFF.

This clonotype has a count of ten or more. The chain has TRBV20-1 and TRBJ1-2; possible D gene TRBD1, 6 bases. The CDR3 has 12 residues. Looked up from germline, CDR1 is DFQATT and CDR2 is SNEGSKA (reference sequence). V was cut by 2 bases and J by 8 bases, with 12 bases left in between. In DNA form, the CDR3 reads TGCAGTGCTAGACGGGGGCCGCAAGGCTACACCTTC. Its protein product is CSARRGPQGYTF.

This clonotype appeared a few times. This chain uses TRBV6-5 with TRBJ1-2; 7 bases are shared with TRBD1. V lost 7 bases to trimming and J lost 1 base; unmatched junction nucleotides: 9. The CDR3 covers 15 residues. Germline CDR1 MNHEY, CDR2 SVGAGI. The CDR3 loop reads CASTRGGRSNYGYTF. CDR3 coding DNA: TGTGCCAGCACCCGAGGGGGCAGGAGTAACTATGGCTACACCTTC.

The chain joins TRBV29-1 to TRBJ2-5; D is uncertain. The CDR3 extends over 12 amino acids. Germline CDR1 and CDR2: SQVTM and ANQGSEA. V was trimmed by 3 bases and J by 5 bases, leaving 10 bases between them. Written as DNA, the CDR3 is TGCAGCGTTGATATAGGGTGGGAGACCCAGTACTTC. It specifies CSVDIGWETQYF.